Listed below are T cell receptor beta chains from one sample, sequenced in a study of tumor-infiltrating lymphocytes in primary liver carcinoma. Via MiXCR, TCRdb re-called the multiplex PCR reads, giving one row per CDR3 protein. The table has fewer than 350,000 distinct CDR3 sequences, approximately 60% seen once. Specimen: peripheral blood. These receptors all come from a man aged 35 to 55 with primary liver carcinoma and hepatitis B virus infection. Each CDR3 is given with its conserved first and last residue. D genes are given only for firm matches. Some rows mark clone size as missing; the rest say once, few, many or name a class of expanded clone.

V gene	J gene	clone size	D gene	CDR3 DNA	CDR3 protein
TRBV15	TRBJ2-3	NA	TRBD2	TGTGCCACCAGCAGAGTGGGGACTAGCGGCACAGATACGCAGTATTTT	CATSRVGTSGTDTQYF
TRBV30	TRBJ1-4	NA	NA	TGTGCCTGTCATGACAGAAATGAAAAACTGTTTTTT	CACHDRNEKLFF
TRBV4-2	TRBJ2-1	NA	TRBD2	TGTGCCAGCAGCCAAGACGACAGCGGGAGACACAATGAGCAGTTCTTC	CASSQDDSGRHNEQFF
TRBV10-3	TRBJ2-3	NA	NA	TGTGCCATCAGTACAGCCGTCTCCAGCACAGATACGCAGTATTTT	CAISTAVSSTDTQYF
TRBV4-2	TRBJ1-3	many	NA	TGTGCCAGCAGCCAAGATCCCTTCTTCACCATATATTTT	CASSQDPFFTIYF
TRBV14	TRBJ2-1	NA	TRBD1	TGTGCCAGCAAAGGGACAGGCTACAGCCATGAGCAGTTCTTC	CASKGTGYSHEQFF
TRBV11-1	TRBJ2-3	few	NA	TGTGCCAGCAGCTTGAGGGATCGAGATACACAGTATTTT	CASSLRDRDTQYF
TRBV5-6	TRBJ2-7	NA	NA	TGTGCCAGCAGCCGGGTCCCTTTTACCACAAACTACGAGCAGTACTTC	CASSRVPFTTNYEQYF
TRBV19	TRBJ2-2	NA	TRBD2	TGTGCCGGCCCTCCCCCAGCGGGAGTCACCGGGGAGCTGTTTTTT	CAGPPPAGVTGELFF
TRBV29-1	TRBJ2-1	NA	TRBD2	TGTAGCGTTAAAGATGAGCGGGAGTTCGGGAATGAGCAGTTCTTC	CSVKDEREFGNEQFF
TRBV10-3	TRBJ2-5	NA	TRBD2	TGTGGCATCAGTGAGAGGCTAGCGGGAGGGCAAGAGACCCAGTACTTC	CGISERLAGGQETQYF
TRBV5-1	TRBJ2-1	NA	NA	TGCCCCAGCAGCTTGGCCGTGGCGGAGGAGCAGTTCTTC	CPSSLAVAEEQFF
TRBV24-1	TRBJ1-1	NA	NA	TGTGCCACCAGTGATTTGTCCCGAGCTTTCTTT	CATSDLSRAFF
TRBV28	TRBJ2-7	once	NA	TGTGCCAGCAGCCCAGCACGGGCCAGGGCCTACGAGCAGTACTTC	CASSPARARAYEQYF